This T cell receptor (beta chain) was retrieved from a study of blood T cell repertoires in COVID-19. This clone was seen only a few times. Assay: immunoSEQ multiplex PCR; the TCRdb copy retains only in-frame clones and omits some. The sample includes a few hundred thousand clones, roughly 80% of them seen just once. Deletions cut 4 bases from V and 5 bases from J, with 14 bases between. CDR3 length: 14 residues. CDR1 is SGHAT, CDR2 FQNNGV, per germline. The sample taken for sequencing was peripheral blood. The receptor's source is a woman older than 75 with acute or convalescent COVID-19. The chain has TRBV11-2 and TRBJ1-2; perhaps TRBD1 as D (6 bases). This CDR3 reads CASSSGTGLYGYTF. The CDR3 DNA reads TGTGCCAGCAGCTCAGGCACAGGGCTTTATGGCTACACCTTC.